This T cell receptor beta chain was identified during a study of shared clonotypes between healthy human individuals. Study-wide points: In four donors, approximately 5% of naive CD4 clonotypes appeared in common.

Note on this clone: What it recognizes is unknown.

Measured with immunoSEQ multiplex PCR; TCRdb has only the in-frame clones, and not every one. Among a few million clones listed, around 94% were seen once. Deletions cut 6 bases from V and 2 bases from J, with 17 bases between. Per the germline V gene, CDR1 is MRHNA and CDR2 is SNTAGT. The CDR3 spans 15 residues. The source material was naive CD4+ T cells sorted from blood. Subset reported: CD45RA+ positively selected. This TCR came from a man younger than 35 in good health. The chain carries TRBV6-4 and TRBJ2-7; D may be TRBD1 (5 bases). The CDR3 DNA reads as TGTGCCAGCAGCCTCAATTGGGGCAGTCCCTACGAGCAGTACTTC. This codes for CASSLNWGSPYEQYF.